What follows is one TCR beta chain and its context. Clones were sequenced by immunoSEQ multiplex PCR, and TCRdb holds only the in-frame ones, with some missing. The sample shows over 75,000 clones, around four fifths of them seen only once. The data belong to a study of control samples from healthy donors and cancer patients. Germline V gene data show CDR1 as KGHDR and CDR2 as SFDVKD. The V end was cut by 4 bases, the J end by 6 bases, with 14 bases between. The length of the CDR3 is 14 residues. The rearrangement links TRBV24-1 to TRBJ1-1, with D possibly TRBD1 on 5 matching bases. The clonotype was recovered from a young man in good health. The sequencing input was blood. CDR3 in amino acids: CATSDPARDAEAFF. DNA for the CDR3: TGTGCCACCAGTGACCCCGCCAGGGACGCTGAAGCTTTCTTT.